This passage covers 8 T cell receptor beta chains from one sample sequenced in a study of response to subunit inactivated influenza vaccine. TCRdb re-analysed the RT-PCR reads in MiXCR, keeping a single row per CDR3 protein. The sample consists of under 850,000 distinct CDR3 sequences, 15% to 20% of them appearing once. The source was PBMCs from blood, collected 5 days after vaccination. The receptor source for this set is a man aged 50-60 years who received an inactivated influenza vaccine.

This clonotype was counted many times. DNA for the CDR3: TGTGCCAGCAGTAGGGGACAGGGACGTCAAGAGACCCAGTACTTC. This gives the protein CASSRGQGRQETQYF. The V gene is TRBV12-3 or TRBV12-4, the J gene TRBJ2-5, with 9 bases lining up with TRBD1. The junction had 6 bases not matched to a gene; V was cut back by 5 bases and J by 2 bases. The CDR3 runs 15 residues.

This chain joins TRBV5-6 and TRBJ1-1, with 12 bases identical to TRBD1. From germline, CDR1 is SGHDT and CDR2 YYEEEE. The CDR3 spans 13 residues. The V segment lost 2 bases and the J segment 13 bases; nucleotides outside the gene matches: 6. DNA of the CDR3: TGTGCCAGCAGCTTCGGGACAGGGGGCGCAGGTTTCTTT. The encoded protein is CASSFGTGGAGFF.

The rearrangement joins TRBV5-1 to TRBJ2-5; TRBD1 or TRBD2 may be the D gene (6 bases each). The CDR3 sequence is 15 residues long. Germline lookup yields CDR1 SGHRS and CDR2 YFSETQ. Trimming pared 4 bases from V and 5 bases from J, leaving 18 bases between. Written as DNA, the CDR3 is TGCGCCAGCAGCGTCGAAACGGGGGCAGGGGAGACCCAGTACTTC. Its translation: CASSVETGAGETQYF.

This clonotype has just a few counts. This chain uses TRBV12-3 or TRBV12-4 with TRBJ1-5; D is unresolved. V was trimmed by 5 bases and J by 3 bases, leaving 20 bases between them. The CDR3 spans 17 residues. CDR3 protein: CASSRPDRPTLNQPQHF. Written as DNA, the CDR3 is TGTGCCAGCAGTCGACCCGACCGACCTACACTCAATCAGCCCCAGCATTTT.

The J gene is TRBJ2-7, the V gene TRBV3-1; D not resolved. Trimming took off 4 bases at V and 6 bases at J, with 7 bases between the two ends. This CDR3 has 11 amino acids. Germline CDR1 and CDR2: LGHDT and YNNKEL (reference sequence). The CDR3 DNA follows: TGTGCCAGCAGCCGGTCTTCCGAGCAGTACTTC. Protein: CASSRSSEQYF.

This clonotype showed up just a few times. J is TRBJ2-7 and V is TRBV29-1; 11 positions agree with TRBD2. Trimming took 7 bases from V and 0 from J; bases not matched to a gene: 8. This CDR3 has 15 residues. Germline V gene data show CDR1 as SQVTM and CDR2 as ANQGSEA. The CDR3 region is CSGGLTSGTSYEQYF. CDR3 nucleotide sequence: TGCAGCGGAGGTTTGACTAGCGGGACCTCCTACGAGCAGTACTTC.

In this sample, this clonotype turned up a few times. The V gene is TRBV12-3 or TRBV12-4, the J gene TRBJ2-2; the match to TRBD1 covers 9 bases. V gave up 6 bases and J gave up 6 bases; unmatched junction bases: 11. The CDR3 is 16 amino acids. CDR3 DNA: TGTGCCAGCAGCCCACCGGGGACAGGGTTGTCCGGGGAGCTGTTTTTT. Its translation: CASSPPGTGLSGELFF.

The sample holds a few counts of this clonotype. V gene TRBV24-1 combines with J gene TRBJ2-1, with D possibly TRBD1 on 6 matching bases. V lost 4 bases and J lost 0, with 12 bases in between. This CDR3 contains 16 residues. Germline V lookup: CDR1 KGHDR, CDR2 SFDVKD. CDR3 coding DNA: TGTGCCACCAGTGAGGGGGCAGGGTACTCCTACAATGAGCAGTTCTTC. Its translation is CATSEGAGYSYNEQFF.